This entry lists 20 T cell receptor beta chains sequenced from one sample in a study of neurological immune-mediated disorders (dated by TCRdb to about 2019). This specimen's time point label, per the study, means: longitudinal time-point 2. Receptor libraries were prepared by 5' RACE. Instrument used: Illumina HiSeq 2500. TCRdb cleaned the public reads at Q25 with fastp, built clones with MiXCR and kept in-frame beta chains. Merged by CDR3 protein, the rows form single entries marked with the most common genes and DNA. Across this sample there are about 80,000 distinct CDR3 sequences, with about 5.6% seen only once. The ten most abundant clones make up over 6.5% of the sample. The sequenced material came from PBMCs. Receptor source: a woman aged 55-75 years with multiple sclerosis.

This clonotype has a count of ten or more. The chain has TRBV7-8 and TRBJ2-2, with a tentative D call TRBD2 (6 bases). Germline lookup yields CDR1 SGHVS and CDR2 FQNEAQ. V was trimmed by 2 bases and J by 7 bases, leaving 17 bases between them. This CDR3 comprises 16 residues. The CDR3 spells CASSLSGTGAVGELFF. For the CDR3, the DNA is TGTGCCAGCAGCTTAAGTGGGACTGGGGCGGTCGGGGAGCTGTTTTTT. The variable domain in full, completed from reference TRBV7-8 and TRBJ2-2, reads GAGVSQSPRYKVAKRGQDVALRCDPISGHVSLFWYQQALGQGPEFLTYFQNEAQLDKSGLPSDRFFAERPEGSVSTLKIQRTQQEDSAVYLCASSLSGTGAVGELFFGEGSRLTVL.

This clonotype has a count of ten or more. The chain carries TRBV2 and TRBJ1-5; 7 positions agree with TRBD1. V gave up 6 bases and J gave up 1 base; unmatched junction bases: 3. The CDR3 is made up of 14 amino acids. Per the germline V gene, CDR1 is SNHLY and CDR2 is FYNNEI. The CDR3 loop reads CASRLQGSNQPQHF. CDR3 nucleotides: TGTGCCAGCAGACTACAGGGGAGCAATCAGCCCCAGCATTTT.

At least ten counts were recorded for this clonotype. The chain couples TRBV7-9 to TRBJ1-6, with no clear D. Germline V CDR1 and CDR2: SEHNR, FQNEAQ (reference sequence). This CDR3 spans 15 amino acids. The V and J ends lost 5 bases and 7 bases respectively, with 15 bases between them. CDR3 DNA: TGTGCCAGCAGCGCCAGGTCAGTGGGGAATTCACCCCTCCACTTT. This codes for CASSARSVGNSPLHF.

This clonotype has ten or more counts. The chain combines TRBV12-3 or TRBV12-4 with TRBJ2-2; D may be TRBD2 (5 bases). V gave up 8 bases and J gave up 5 bases, with 12 bases separating them. The CDR3 runs 13 residues. CDR3 DNA: TGTGCCAGCCACTCGGGAAGAACCGGGGAGCTGTTTTTT. This encodes CASHSGRTGELFF.

This clonotype showed up many times. CDR3 DNA: TGTGCCAGCACCCCTCCGGGGGAGGGGGCGTGGGGCGAGCAGTACTTC. Amino acid sequence: CASTPPGEGAWGEQYF. The chain employs TRBV6-5 and TRBJ2-7; tentatively, D is TRBD1 or TRBD2 (7 bases each). Per the germline V gene, CDR1 is MNHEY and CDR2 is SVGAGI. The ends were cut back, 7 bases at V and 6 bases at J, with 25 bases in the middle. CDR3 length: 16 residues.

In its sample, this clonotype was seen many times. The chain joins TRBV12-3 or TRBV12-4 to TRBJ2-6; perhaps D is TRBD1 or TRBD2 (5 bases each). The V end was cut by 6 bases, the J end by 2 bases, with 11 bases between. This CDR3 has 15 residues. The CDR3 sequence: CASRWDEAGANVLTF. The CDR3 region has the DNA TGTGCCAGCAGGTGGGACGAGGCTGGGGCCAACGTCCTGACTTTC.

This clonotype was counted at least ten times. The V call is TRBV7-8, the J call TRBJ1-1, with 7 positions matching TRBD1. Germline trimming cut 4 bases from V and 4 bases from J; bases unmatched to any gene: 9. The CDR3 is 15 amino acids. Germline V gene sequence: CDR1 SGHVS, CDR2 FQNEAQ. The CDR3 loop reads CASSSVDREGTEAFF. The CDR3 nucleotides are TGTGCCAGCAGCTCGGTCGACAGGGAGGGCACTGAAGCTTTCTTT.

This clonotype was seen many times. The CDR3 loop is CSATIRQGQYF. CDR3 in DNA: TGCAGTGCTACAATCAGACAGGGACAGTACTTC. The V and J genes are TRBV20-1 and TRBJ2-7; 7 nucleotides match TRBD1. The CDR3 covers 11 residues. V shed 4 bases, J shed 10 bases, and the junction held 7 bases outside the gene matches. Germline V gene lookup returns CDR1 DFQATT and CDR2 SNEGSKA (reference sequence).

This clonotype was detected ten times or more. The chain employs TRBV20-1 and TRBJ1-4; D not resolved. CDR1 and CDR2 from the germline V gene are DFQATT and SNEGSKA (reference sequence). The CDR3 extends over 16 amino acids. V was clipped by 6 bases and J by 1 base, with 18 bases between them. The CDR3 coding sequence is TGCAGTGCCCCCTCGCCAGGCCGAGGAACTAATGAAAAACTGTTTTTT. This codes for CSAPSPGRGTNEKLFF.

This clonotype is medium-sized in the sample. The V and J genes are TRBV5-1 and TRBJ2-3; tentatively, D is TRBD1 (5 bases). The CDR3 is made up of 13 amino acids. Per the germline V gene, CDR1 is SGHRS and CDR2 is YFSETQ. The V and J ends lost 1 base and 4 bases respectively, with 7 bases between them. The CDR3 protein is CASSLQGSDTQYF. CDR3 nucleotide sequence: TGCGCCAGCAGCTTGCAGGGCTCAGATACGCAGTATTTT.

This clonotype was seen at least ten times. This chain uses TRBV7-9 with TRBJ2-7; 8 bases line up with TRBD2. Trimming at V came to 4 bases and at J to 0 bases, leaving 11 bases not matched to a gene. The germline CDR1 and CDR2 sequences are SEHNR and FQNEAQ (reference sequence). There are 17 residues in the CDR3. The CDR3 DNA is TGTGCCAGCAGCTCCCCCGGGGGGGGGACAACCTCCTACGAGCAGTACTTC. It codes for CASSSPGGGTTSYEQYF.

This clonotype was observed once. Possible read error: a much larger clone is one base away. The chain joins TRBV10-3 to TRBJ1-2; unclear D gene. V lost 0 bases to trimming and J lost 8 bases, with 10 bases between them. The CDR3 has 13 amino acids. CDR1 is ENHRY, CDR2 SYGVKD, per germline. CDR3 region: CAISESSIQGYTF. The CDR3 DNA reads TGTGCCATCAGTGAGTCTTCTATCCAGGGCTACACCTTC.

A few counts support this clonotype. The rearrangement uses TRBV12-3 or TRBV12-4 and TRBJ2-2, with D possibly TRBD2 on 6 matching bases. This CDR3 spans 15 amino acids. V lost 3 bases and J lost 5, with 13 bases in between. The CDR3 loop reads CASSFLGGRTGELFF. In nucleotides, the CDR3 is TGTGCCAGCAGTTTTCTGGGGGGAAGAACCGGGGAGCTGTTTTTT.

This clonotype was detected many times. V and J are TRBV5-6 and TRBJ1-5, with D hard to call. Between the trimmed V and J ends, which lost 1 base and 1 base, there was a span of 12 bases. The germline V gene has CDR1 SGHDT and CDR2 YYEEEE. The CDR3 consists of 16 residues. CDR3 sequence reads: CASSLNKGWSNQPQHF. CDR3 bases: TGTGCCAGCAGCTTGAATAAGGGTTGGAGCAATCAGCCCCAGCATTTT.

In the case of this clonotype: Since a much larger clone is just one base distant, this may be a read error. This chain links TRBV6-5 with TRBJ2-7; 7 bases fit TRBD1. CDR1 is MNHEY, CDR2 SVGAGI, per germline. After removal of 5 bases from V and 4 bases from J, the junction contained 5 bases not matched to a gene. CDR3 length: 13 amino acids. The chain's CDR3 is CASSGKGAYEQYF. The CDR3 DNA reads as TGTGCCAGCAGTGGGAAGGGGGCTTACGAGCAGTACTTC.

This clonotype was picked up many times. The chain couples TRBV20-1 to TRBJ2-1; D possibly corresponds to TRBD2 (6 bases). The V gene's germline CDR1 is DFQATT and CDR2 SNEGSKA (reference sequence). V dropped 3 bases and J dropped 0 bases, with 12 bases sitting between them. The CDR3 spans 15 residues. Here the CDR3 DNA reads TGCAGTGCTAGGGGACTCCCGAGCTCCTACAATGAGCAGTTCTTC. It specifies CSARGLPSSYNEQFF.

The J gene is TRBJ1-5, the V gene TRBV12-3 or TRBV12-4, with a possible D match to TRBD1 (5 bases). The V end lost 7 bases, the J end lost 2 bases, and 9 bases lay between the germline ends. The CDR3 consists of 13 residues. For the CDR3, the DNA is TGTGCCAGCACCCAGGGAGGCAATCAGCCCCAGCATTTT. This sequence encodes CASTQGGNQPQHF.

This clonotype has at least ten counts. V usage is TRBV4-2 and J usage is TRBJ2-2; no definite D call. V was trimmed by 0 bases and J by 2 bases, leaving 7 bases between them. Germline lookup yields CDR1 LGHNA and CDR2 YNFKEQ. CDR3 length: 15 residues. The CDR3 coding sequence is TGTGCCAGCAGCCAAGACAGAACCAACACCGGGGAGCTGTTTTTT. Residues: CASSQDRTNTGELFF.

V usage is TRBV7-6 and J usage is TRBJ2-1; D is ambiguous. CDR3 size: 16 residues. The V end lost 1 base, the J end lost 5 bases, and 15 bases lay between the germline ends. Germline assignment: CDR1 SGHVS and CDR2 FNYEAQ. CDR3 sequence (DNA): TGTGCCAGCAGCTTAGAGGGATTGACGTCGGACAATGAGCAGTTCTTC. Translated, it gives CASSLEGLTSDNEQFF.

This clonotype was picked up many times. V gene TRBV7-9 combines with J gene TRBJ2-1; D possibly uses TRBD1 or TRBD2 (5 bases each). The CDR3 is 13 amino acids. Germline CDR1 and CDR2: SEHNR and FQNEAQ (reference sequence). Trimming left V 5 bases short and J 7 bases short, with 12 bases between. The DNA for the CDR3 is TGTGCCAGCAGCCCCCTTGGGGGAAATGAGCAGTTCTTC. It is translated as CASSPLGGNEQFF.